These 10 T cell receptor beta chains share one sample of origin, sequenced in a study of blood T cell repertoires in COVID-19 (dated by TCRdb to the early 2020s). Library creation used the immunoSEQ multiplex PCR assay. TCRdb obtained this table from immuneACCESS and retained in-frame rearrangements with V and J assigned. These tables miss some clones; where compared with another copy, unresolved V genes account for less than half of the shortfall, and the remainder is unexplained. The sample table records tens of thousands of clones; 90% of these occur just once. 0.95% to 1.3% of the sample is held by the ten biggest clonotypes. What was sequenced was peripheral blood. Receptor source: a woman aged 50 to 60 in a cohort sampled during active COVID-19.

V is TRBV7-2 and J is TRBJ2-6; possibly TRBD1 for D (7 bases). V shed 1 base and J shed 4 bases, with 20 bases lying between them. The CDR3 sequence is 19 residues long. The V gene's germline CDR1 is SGHTA and CDR2 FQGNSA. As DNA, the CDR3 is TGTGCCAGCAGCTTAGTCGCGGGACAGAGGTCCGGGGGGGCCAACGTCCTGACTTTC. This gives the protein CASSLVAGQRSGGANVLTF. Full variable domain (missing parts from reference TRBV7-2 and TRBJ2-6): GAGVSQSPSNKVTEKGKDVELRCDPISGHTALYWYRQSLGQGLEFLIYFQGNSAPDKSGLPSDRFSAERTGGSVSTLTIQRTQQEDSAVYLCASSLVAGQRSGGANVLTFGAGSRLTVL.

The CDR3 DNA is TGTGCCAGCAGGGCCGGACAGGGGGCTGGGACAGATACGCAGTATTTT. It codes for CASRAGQGAGTDTQYF. This chain connects TRBV11-2 to TRBJ2-3, with 11 bases aligning to TRBD1. Germline-derived CDR1 and CDR2 are SGHAT and FQNNGV. V gave up 6 bases and J gave up 3 bases; unmatched junction bases: 8. CDR3 length: 16 amino acids.

The genes are TRBV14 and TRBJ2-2, with TRBD1 identical over 8 bases. The CDR3 runs to 16 residues. Germline assignment: CDR1 SGHDN and CDR2 FVKESK. Trimming cost V 4 bases and J 1 base; bases outside gene matches: 5. The CDR3 DNA reads as TGTGCCAGCAGCCCTTGGACAGGGCAGAACACCGGGGAGCTGTTTTTT. The encoded protein is CASSPWTGQNTGELFF.

The rearrangement uses TRBV7-9 and TRBJ2-2; no firm D call. Germline CDR1 SEHNR, CDR2 FQNEAQ (reference sequence). V lost 5 bases and J 6 bases, leaving 13 bases between the germline ends. The CDR3 consists of 14 residues. In DNA form, the CDR3 reads TGTGCCAGCAGCCCCCCCGACGAGGCCGGGGAGCTGTTTTTT. Translated, it gives CASSPPDEAGELFF.

This chain links TRBV6-5 with TRBJ2-1; the match to TRBD2 covers 10 bases. CDR3 length equals 14 residues. The junction had 8 bases not matched to a gene; V was cut back by 6 bases and J by 9 bases. Germline V gene sequence: CDR1 MNHEY, CDR2 SVGAGI. The CDR3 region is CASRNRASGSEQFF. The CDR3 region has the DNA TGTGCCAGCAGGAACAGGGCTAGCGGGAGTGAGCAGTTCTTC.

The genes are TRBV29-1 and TRBJ2-5; tentatively, D is TRBD2 (8 bases). This CDR3 has 14 residues. Germline loops: CDR1 SQVTM, CDR2 ANQGSEA. CDR3 residues: CRAGGGTERETQYF. The CDR3 DNA sequence: TGCCGCGCCGGGGGGGGGACAGAGCGAGAGACCCAGTACTTC.

The chain has TRBV2 and TRBJ1-2, with D maybe TRBD1 (6 bases). The germline V gene has CDR1 SNHLY and CDR2 FYNNEI. The length of the CDR3 is 14 residues. V was shortened by 5 bases and J by 4 bases, with 14 bases between the two germline ends. The CDR3 sequence: CASSPEGVSYGYTF. The CDR3 DNA reads as TGTGCCAGCAGTCCCGAGGGGGTGAGCTATGGCTACACCTTC.

This sequence joins TRBV6-6 and TRBJ2-7, with 9 bases identical to TRBD2. V dropped 11 bases and J dropped 0; count of bases not matched to a gene: 2. This CDR3 contains 12 residues. Germline CDR1 and CDR2: MNHNY and SVGAGI (reference sequence). In nucleotides, the CDR3 is TGTGCCGCGGGGGGGAGCTCCTACGAGCAGTACTTC. It translates to CAAGGSSYEQYF.

This chain links TRBV2 with TRBJ1-6, with D tentatively TRBD1 (6 bases). Germline CDR1 is SNHLY and CDR2 is FYNNEI. The CDR3 contains 17 residues. Trimming removed 5 bases at V and 2 bases at J, with 16 bases between. The CDR3 spells CASSSNQGSTYNSPLHF. The DNA of the CDR3 is TGTGCCAGCAGTTCCAACCAGGGGTCCACCTATAATTCACCCCTCCACTTT.

The chain combines TRBV24-1 with TRBJ2-5, with a possible D match to TRBD2 (6 bases). CDR1 is KGHDR and CDR2 is SFDVKD in the germline V gene. V lost 2 bases and J 1 base, leaving 13 bases between the germline ends. The CDR3 extends over 16 amino acids. CDR3 nucleotides: TGTGCCACCAGTGATTCGCTGCGGGACTCCCAAGAGACCCAGTACTTC. Translation gives CATSDSLRDSQETQYF.